The present entry profiles one T cell receptor beta chain with its context. Its target is unknown. This entry comes from a study of T cell responses to AZD1222 COVID-19 vaccine. Study-level results: Spike-specific TCR breadth and depth were elevated following two AZD1222 doses. Epitopes outside B.1.351 and B.1.1.7 mutated regions reportedly drew nearly half of spike TCRs. The number of AZD1222 recipients seropositive at baseline was only five to seven.

The table came from immunoSEQ multiplex PCR; TCRdb's copy has only in-frame clones and leaves some out. The sample consists of 100,000 to 150,000 clones, over 70% of them appearing once. CDR1 and CDR2 (germline): SGHTA, FQGNSA. Trimming took off 5 bases at V and 4 bases at J, with 14 bases between the two ends. The CDR3 has 15 amino acids. The sequence was collected from an adult in good health. This specimen was peripheral blood, taken on day 0 of AZD1222 vaccination. The chain has TRBV7-2 and TRBJ2-2, with D perhaps matching TRBD2 (5 bases). This chain's CDR3 is CASSKSPGSTGELFF. In DNA form, the CDR3 reads TGTGCCAGCAGCAAAAGTCCGGGGTCCACCGGGGAGCTGTTTTTT.